Listed below are T cell receptor beta chains from one sample, sequenced in a study of T cell changes during pregnancy in multiple sclerosis. The table came from immunoSEQ multiplex PCR; TCRdb's copy has only in-frame clones and leaves some out. Of about 29,000 clones listed, roughly 90% are singletons. Sequenced material: CD8+ T cells from peripheral blood mononuclear cells, taken after pregnancy. These receptors all stem from a female donor with multiple sclerosis, enrolled in a pregnancy study. CDR3s include the opening cysteine and the closing phenylalanine or tryptophan. Each record gives: clone size, D gene, J gene, V gene, CDR3 protein, CDR3 DNA. The D gene is left open where the match is weak. The size of a clone is reported for some rows only, either as once, few or many, or as a class for expanded clones.

few | TRBD1 | TRBJ1-2 | TRBV2 | CATAPTGADGYTF | TGTGCCACCGCGCCGACAGGGGCGGACGGCTACACCTTC
- | - | TRBJ2-7 | TRBV28 | CASSHRQESSYEQYF | TGTGCCAGCAGTCATCGACAGGAAAGCTCCTACGAGCAGTACTTC
- | - | TRBJ2-2 | TRBV7-9 | CASSPNSPQGIHGELFF | TGTGCCAGCAGCCCAAATAGCCCACAGGGCATCCACGGGGAGCTGTTTTTT
- | - | TRBJ1-1 | TRBV29-1 | CSIITEGGLSEAFF | TGCAGCATTATTACCGAGGGGGGGCTTAGTGAAGCTTTCTTT
- | TRBD1 | TRBJ2-3 | TRBV9 | CASSQFGTGTDTQYF | TGTGCCAGCAGCCAATTCGGGACAGGCACAGATACGCAGTATTTT
- | - | TRBJ2-3 | TRBV6-5 | CASSYGASVADTQYF | TGTGCCAGCAGTTACGGGGCTAGCGTCGCAGATACGCAGTATTTT
- | TRBD1 | TRBJ2-1 | TRBV6-4 | CASSRDSSYNEQFF | TGTGCCAGCAGTAGGGACAGCTCCTACAATGAGCAGTTCTTC
- | - | TRBJ1-2 | TRBV27 | CASRPLQGGYGYTF | TGTGCCAGCAGGCCTTTACAGGGTGGCTATGGCTACACCTTC
- | TRBD2 | TRBJ2-7 | TRBV9 | CASSVGGSGRTHEQYF | TGTGCCAGCAGCGTAGGGGGGAGCGGGAGGACCCACGAGCAGTACTTC
- | - | TRBJ2-7 | TRBV7-3 | CASSLSGGAYEQYF | TGTGCCAGCAGCTTATCCGGGGGAGCCTACGAGCAGTACTTC
- | TRBD2 | TRBJ2-7 | TRBV5-6 | CASSLNGRTGEQYF | TGTGCCAGCAGCTTGAACGGGAGGACTGGCGAGCAGTACTTC
- | - | TRBJ2-1 | TRBV5-1 | CASSLAQGTYNEQFF | TGCGCCAGCAGCTTGGCTCAGGGGACCTACAATGAGCAGTTCTTC
- | TRBD1 | TRBJ1-1 | TRBV30 | CAWNPGTGNTEAFF | TGTGCCTGGAATCCCGGGACAGGGAACACTGAAGCTTTCTTT
- | - | TRBJ2-3 | TRBV29-1 | CSVVQLGDTQYF | TGCAGCGTTGTACAGCTGGGTGATACGCAGTATTTT
- | - | TRBJ2-3 | TRBV5-4 | CASSLEGQSTDTQYF | TGTGCCAGCAGCTTGGAGGGGCAGAGCACAGATACGCAGTATTTT
- | TRBD1 | TRBJ2-7 | TRBV5-4 | CASSMGQGIDEQYF | TGTGCCAGCAGCATGGGACAGGGGATAGACGAGCAGTACTTC
- | - | TRBJ1-4 | TRBV7-9 | CASSSGQRNEKLFF | TGTGCCAGCAGCTCGGGACAAAGGAATGAAAAACTGTTTTTT
- | - | TRBJ2-5 | TRBV4-3 | CASSQDRGRETQYF | TGCGCCAGCAGCCAAGATCGGGGTAGAGAGACCCAGTACTTC
- | - | TRBJ1-3 | TRBV5-4 | CASSPAGSNTIYF | TGTGCCAGCAGCCCGGCCGGGTCCAACACCATATATTTT
- | - | TRBJ1-5 | TRBV7-2 | CASSLAATPYSNQPQHF | TGTGCCAGCAGCTTAGCGGCGACACCTTATAGCAATCAGCCCCAGCATTTT
- | TRBD2 | TRBJ2-3 | TRBV7-9 | CASSPPAAETSGNPDTQYF | TGTGCCAGCAGCCCGCCGGCAGCGGAAACTAGCGGGAACCCAGATACGCAGTATTTT